Listed here are 7 T cell receptor beta chains from one sample, sequenced in a study of cytomegalovirus exposure and HLA in healthy donors. Data came from immunoSEQ multiplex PCR; TCRdb stores just in-frame clones and leaves some out. Among some 66,000 clones listed, 95% to 98% were seen once. Specimen: PBMCs. These receptors originate from a woman younger than 30 in good health and CMV-seropositive.

CDR3 region: CASSQDRLGLGSSYEQYF. Here the CDR3 DNA reads TGTGCCAGCAGCCAAGATCGCTTAGGCCTAGGCAGCTCCTACGAGCAGTACTTC. The gene calls are TRBV4-2 and TRBJ2-7; no firm D call. This CDR3 contains 18 residues. Between the trimmed V and J ends, which lost 0 bases and 0 bases, there was a span of 18 bases. Germline-derived CDR1 and CDR2 are LGHNA and YNFKEQ.

The V and J genes are TRBV6-5 and TRBJ1-1; 8 positions match TRBD1. In germline, CDR1 is MNHEY, CDR2 SVGAGI. The CDR3 is 16 residues long. With V trimmed by 0 bases and J by 3 bases, 6 bases remained unmatched. CDR3 nucleotides: TGTGCCAGCAGTTACTCGACAGGGGCGCCGGACACTGAAGCTTTCTTT. It encodes CASSYSTGAPDTEAFF.

V gene TRBV4-2 combines with J gene TRBJ1-2; D is unresolved. The CDR3 totals 15 residues. Germline loops: CDR1 LGHNA, CDR2 YNFKEQ. V lost 1 base, J lost 5 bases, and 14 bases lay in between. The CDR3 is CASSQVVGIWYGYTF. The DNA of the CDR3 is TGTGCCAGCAGCCAAGTTGTCGGGATATGGTATGGCTACACCTTC.

The chain employs TRBV2 and TRBJ2-1, with D possibly being TRBD1 (6 bases). Between the trimmed V and J ends, which lost 2 bases and 2 bases, there was a span of 10 bases. CDR1 is SNHLY, CDR2 FYNNEI, per germline. The CDR3 is 15 amino acids. Here the CDR3 DNA reads TGTGCCAGCAGTGAAAGGGGGAGCACCTACAATGAGCAGTTCTTC. This translates into CASSERGSTYNEQFF.

The chain links TRBV6-1 to TRBJ1-1, with 8 bases lining up with TRBD1. The CDR3 is 15 amino acids. J lost 7 bases, V lost 1 base, and 8 bases had no gene match. Germline CDR1 and CDR2: MNHNS and SASEGT. In DNA form, the CDR3 reads TGTGCCAGCAGTGAAGTCGGGACAGGCCCTGTTGAAGCTTTCTTT. It encodes CASSEVGTGPVEAFF.

The chain combines TRBV9 with TRBJ2-3, with 9 bases that match TRBD2. V was clipped by 4 bases and J by 2 bases; unmatched bases: 8. The CDR3 runs to 16 residues. Germline V gene lookup returns CDR1 SGDLS and CDR2 YYNGEE. In DNA form, the CDR3 reads TGTGCCAGCAGCCCCCATCTAGCGGGAAACACAGATACGCAGTATTTT. It specifies CASSPHLAGNTDTQYF.

The chain recombines TRBV4-2 with TRBJ2-2, with D maybe TRBD1 (7 bases). This CDR3 spans 17 amino acids. Germline CDR1 reads LGHNA; CDR2 reads YNFKEQ. V dropped 1 base and J dropped 7 bases, with 19 bases sitting between them. The CDR3 sequence is CASSQGFGQGEDGELFF. As DNA, the CDR3 is TGTGCCAGCAGCCAAGGGTTTGGGCAGGGGGAGGACGGGGAGCTGTTTTTT.